The T cell receptor (beta chain) under discussion was sequenced for a study of T cells in Graves' hyperthyroidism and ophthalmopathy. This clonotype was observed a handful of times. This CDR3 has 15 residues. CDR1 MNHNS and CDR2 SASEGT come from the germline V gene. V dropped 6 bases and J dropped 0; count of bases not matched to a gene: 4. RNA transcripts provided the source from which TCR beta CDR3 regions were amplified. The study used the HTBI primer set for a first-round RT-PCR of the TCR CDR3. From the multiplex PCR reads, TCRdb called clonotypes with MiXCR, one entry per CDR3 protein. The sample comprises hundreds of thousands of distinct CDR3 sequences, around 17% of which are singletons, and roughly 18% rests with the top ten.

The receptor was derived from a woman aged 18-29 years with Graves' hyperthyroidism. Sequencing was performed on blood. The chain joins TRBV6-1 to TRBJ1-1, with 10 bases aligning to TRBD1. The DNA for the CDR3 is TGTGCCAGCAGCCCCGGACAGGGGGTGAACACTGAAGCTTTCTTT. It codes for CASSPGQGVNTEAFF.